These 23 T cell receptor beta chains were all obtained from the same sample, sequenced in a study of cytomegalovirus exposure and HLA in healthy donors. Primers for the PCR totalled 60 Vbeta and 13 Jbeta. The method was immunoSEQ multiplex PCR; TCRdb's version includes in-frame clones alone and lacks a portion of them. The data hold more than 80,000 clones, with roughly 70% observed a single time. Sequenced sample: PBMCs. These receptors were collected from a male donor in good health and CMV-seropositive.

The chain's CDR3 is CASSADSWGTQYF. CDR3 nucleotide sequence: TGTGCCAGCAGCGCGGACTCCTGGGGGACCCAGTACTTC. This chain uses TRBV7-9 with TRBJ2-5; a weak D match, TRBD2 (5 bases). CDR1 and CDR2 from the germline V gene are SEHNR and FQNEAQ (reference sequence). The CDR3 loop spans 13 amino acids. V lost 5 bases and J lost 7, with 14 bases in between.

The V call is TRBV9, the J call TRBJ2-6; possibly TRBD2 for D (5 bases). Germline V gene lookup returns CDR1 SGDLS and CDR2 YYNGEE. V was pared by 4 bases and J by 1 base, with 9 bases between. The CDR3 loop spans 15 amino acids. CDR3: CASSPRGSGANVLTF. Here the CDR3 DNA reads TGTGCCAGCAGCCCCCGAGGGTCTGGGGCCAACGTCCTGACTTTC.

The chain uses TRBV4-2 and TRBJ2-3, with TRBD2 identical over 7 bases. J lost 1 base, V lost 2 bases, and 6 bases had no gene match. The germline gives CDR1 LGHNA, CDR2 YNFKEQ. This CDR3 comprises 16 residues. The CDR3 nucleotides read TGTGCCAGCAGCCAATCGGGGGGATTTCGCACAGATACGCAGTATTTT. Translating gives CASSQSGGFRTDTQYF.

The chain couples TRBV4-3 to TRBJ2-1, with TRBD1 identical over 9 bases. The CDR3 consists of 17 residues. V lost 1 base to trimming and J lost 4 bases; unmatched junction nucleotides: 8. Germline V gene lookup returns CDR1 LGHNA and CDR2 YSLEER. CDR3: CASSQAYHRGLYNEQFF. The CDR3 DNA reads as TGCGCCAGCAGCCAAGCATACCACAGGGGGCTTTACAATGAGCAGTTCTTC.

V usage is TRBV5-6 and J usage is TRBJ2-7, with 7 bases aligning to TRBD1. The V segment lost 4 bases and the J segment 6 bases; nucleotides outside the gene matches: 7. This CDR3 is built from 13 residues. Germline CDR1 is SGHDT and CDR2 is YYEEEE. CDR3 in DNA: TGTGCCAGCAGCCAAGGGGGCTCGGGCGAGCAGTACTTC. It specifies CASSQGGSGEQYF.

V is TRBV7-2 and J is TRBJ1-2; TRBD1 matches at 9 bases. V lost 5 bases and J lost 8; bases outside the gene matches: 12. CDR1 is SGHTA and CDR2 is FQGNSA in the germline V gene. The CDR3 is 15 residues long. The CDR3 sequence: CASSPGPGTGYGYTF. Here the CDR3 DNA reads TGTGCCAGCAGCCCCGGTCCCGGGACAGGGTACGGCTACACCTTC. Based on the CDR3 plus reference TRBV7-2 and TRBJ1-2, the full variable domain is GAGVSQSPSNKVTEKGKDVELRCDPISGHTALYWYRQSLGQGLEFLIYFQGNSAPDKSGLPSDRFSAERTGGSVSTLTIQRTQQEDSAVYLCASSPGPGTGYGYTFGSGTRLTVV.

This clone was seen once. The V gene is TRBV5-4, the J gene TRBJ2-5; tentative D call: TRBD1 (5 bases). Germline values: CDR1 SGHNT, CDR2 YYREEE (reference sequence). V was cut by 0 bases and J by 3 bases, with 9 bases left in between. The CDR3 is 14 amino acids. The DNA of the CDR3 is TGTGCCAGCAGCTTGGATGGCAGGGAAGAGACCCAGTACTTC. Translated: CASSLDGREETQYF. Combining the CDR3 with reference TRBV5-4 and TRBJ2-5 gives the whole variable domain ETGVTQSPTHLIKTRGQQVTLRCSSQSGHNTVSWYQQALGQGPQFIFQYYREEENGRGNFPPRFSGLQFPNYSSELNVNALELDDSALYLCASSLDGREETQYFGPGTRLLVL.

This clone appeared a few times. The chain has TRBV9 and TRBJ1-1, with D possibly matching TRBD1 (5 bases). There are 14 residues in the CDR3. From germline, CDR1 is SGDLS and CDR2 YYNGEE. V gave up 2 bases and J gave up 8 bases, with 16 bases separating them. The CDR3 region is CASSVFDRGVEAFF. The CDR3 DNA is TGTGCCAGCAGCGTCTTCGACCGGGGGGTGGAAGCTTTCTTT. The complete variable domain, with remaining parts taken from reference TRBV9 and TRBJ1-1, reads DSGVTQTPKHLITATGQRVTLRCSPRSGDLSVYWYQQSLDQGLQFLIQYYNGEERAKGNILERFSAQQFPDLHSELNLSSLELGDSALYFCASSVFDRGVEAFFGQGTRLTVV.

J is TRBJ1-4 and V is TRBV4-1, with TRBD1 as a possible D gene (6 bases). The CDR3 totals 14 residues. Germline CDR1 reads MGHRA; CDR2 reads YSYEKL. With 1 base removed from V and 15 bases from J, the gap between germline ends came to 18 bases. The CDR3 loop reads CASSQGQDKGGLFF. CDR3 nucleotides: TGCGCCAGCAGCCAAGGACAGGACAAGGGTGGGTTGTTTTTT.

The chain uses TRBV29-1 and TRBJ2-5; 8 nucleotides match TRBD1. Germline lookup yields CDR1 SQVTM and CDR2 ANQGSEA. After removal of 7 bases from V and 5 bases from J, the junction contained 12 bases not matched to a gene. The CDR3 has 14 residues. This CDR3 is CSASLGQGGETQYF. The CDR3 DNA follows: TGCAGCGCCTCTCTTGGACAGGGTGGTGAGACCCAGTACTTC.

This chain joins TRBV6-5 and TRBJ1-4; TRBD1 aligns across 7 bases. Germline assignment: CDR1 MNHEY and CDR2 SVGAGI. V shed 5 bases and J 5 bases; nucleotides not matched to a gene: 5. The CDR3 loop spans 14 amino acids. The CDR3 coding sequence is TGTGCCAGCAGTAGAGTGGGACAGAATGAAAAACTGTTTTTT. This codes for CASSRVGQNEKLFF.

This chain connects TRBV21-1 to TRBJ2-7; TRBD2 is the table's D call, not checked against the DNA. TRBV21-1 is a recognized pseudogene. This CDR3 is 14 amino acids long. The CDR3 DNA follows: TGTGCCAGCAGCAAAGGGGGGGATTCCTACGAGCAGTACTTC. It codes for CASSKGGDSYEQYF.

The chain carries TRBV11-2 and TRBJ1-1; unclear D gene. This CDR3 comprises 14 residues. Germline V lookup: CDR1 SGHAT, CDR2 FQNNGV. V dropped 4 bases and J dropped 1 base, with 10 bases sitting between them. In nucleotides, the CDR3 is TGTGCCAGCAGCTCCGAGACGGGGAACACTGAAGCTTTCTTT. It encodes CASSSETGNTEAFF.

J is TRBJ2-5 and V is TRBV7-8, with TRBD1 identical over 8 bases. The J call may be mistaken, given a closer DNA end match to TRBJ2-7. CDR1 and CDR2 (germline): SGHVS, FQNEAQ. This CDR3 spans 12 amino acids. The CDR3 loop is CASVTGAYEQYF. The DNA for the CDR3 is TGTGCCAGCGTGACAGGGGCCTACGAGCAGTACTTC.

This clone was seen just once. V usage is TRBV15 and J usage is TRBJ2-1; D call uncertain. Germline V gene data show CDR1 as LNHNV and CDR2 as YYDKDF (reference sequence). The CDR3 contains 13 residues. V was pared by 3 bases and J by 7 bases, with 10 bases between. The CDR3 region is CATSSETGNEQFF. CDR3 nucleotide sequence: TGTGCCACCAGCAGCGAAACCGGGAATGAGCAGTTCTTC.

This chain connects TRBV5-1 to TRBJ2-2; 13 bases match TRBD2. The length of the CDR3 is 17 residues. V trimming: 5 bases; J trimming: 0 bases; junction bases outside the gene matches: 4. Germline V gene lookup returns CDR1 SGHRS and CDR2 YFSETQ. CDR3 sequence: CASRPGLAGANTGELFF. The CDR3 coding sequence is TGCGCCAGCAGACCCGGACTAGCGGGGGCGAACACCGGGGAGCTGTTTTTT.

CDR3 DNA sequence: TGTGCCAGTAGTATTCGGGGGGACTCCTACAATGAGCAGTTCTTC. It specifies CASSIRGDSYNEQFF. The chain is built from TRBV19 and TRBJ2-1; 7 positions agree with TRBD2. The CDR3 contains 15 residues. Unmatched junction bases numbered 2, after V lost 3 bases and J lost 0 bases. Germline V lookup: CDR1 LNHDA, CDR2 SQIVND (reference sequence).

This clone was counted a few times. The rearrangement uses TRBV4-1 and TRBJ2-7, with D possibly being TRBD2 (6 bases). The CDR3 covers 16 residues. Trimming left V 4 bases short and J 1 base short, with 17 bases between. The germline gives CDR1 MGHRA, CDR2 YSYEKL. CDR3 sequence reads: CASSLDTSTVSYEQYF. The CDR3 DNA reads TGCGCCAGCAGCCTTGATACTAGCACGGTTTCCTACGAGCAGTACTTC.

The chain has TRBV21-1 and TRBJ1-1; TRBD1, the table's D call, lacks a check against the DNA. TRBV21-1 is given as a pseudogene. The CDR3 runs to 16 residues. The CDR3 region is CASSTQTGQGGWEAFF. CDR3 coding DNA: TGTGCCAGCAGCACCCAGACCGGACAGGGAGGGTGGGAAGCTTTCTTT.

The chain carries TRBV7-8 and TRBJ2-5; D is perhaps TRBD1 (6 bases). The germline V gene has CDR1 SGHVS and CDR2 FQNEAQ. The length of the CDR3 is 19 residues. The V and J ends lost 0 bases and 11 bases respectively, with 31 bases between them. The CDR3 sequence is CASSLAFRGSRDGAGKQYF. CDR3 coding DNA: TGTGCCAGCAGCTTAGCGTTCAGGGGTAGCCGGGACGGCGCTGGAAAGCAGTACTTC.

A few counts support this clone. CDR3 sequence reads: CASSLVVEGSEAFF. The CDR3 DNA reads as TGTGCCAGCAGCTTAGTCGTGGAGGGGTCTGAAGCTTTCTTT. This chain links TRBV7-3 with TRBJ1-1; TRBD1 is a possible D gene (5 bases). This CDR3 is 14 amino acids long. V was cut by 2 bases and J by 6 bases, with 13 bases left in between. CDR1 is SGHTA, CDR2 FQGTGA, per germline.

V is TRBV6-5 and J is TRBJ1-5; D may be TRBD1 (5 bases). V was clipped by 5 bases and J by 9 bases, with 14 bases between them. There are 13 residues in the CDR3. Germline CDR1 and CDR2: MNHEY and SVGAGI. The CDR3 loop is CASSPRGGGPQHF. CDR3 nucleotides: TGTGCCAGCAGTCCGCGGGGCGGCGGGCCCCAGCATTTT.

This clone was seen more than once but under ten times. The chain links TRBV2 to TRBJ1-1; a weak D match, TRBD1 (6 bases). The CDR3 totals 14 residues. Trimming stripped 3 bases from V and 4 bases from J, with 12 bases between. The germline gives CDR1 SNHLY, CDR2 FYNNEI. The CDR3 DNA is TGTGCCAGCAGTGACAGGGGCATCTCCACTGAAGCTTTCTTT. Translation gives CASSDRGISTEAFF.